This entry is about one TCR beta chain. A junction boundary mismatches the germline segment, possibly from a read error. Some clones are missing from TCRdb's copy, which holds only in-frame ones; the method was immunoSEQ multiplex PCR. The repertoire holds more than 250,000 clones, about 90% seen once, with 5% to 7% in the top ten. The data stem from a study of blood T cell repertoires in COVID-19. At the level of the study: Whether acute or convalescent, the COVID-19 samples came from the United States, Italy and Spain.

This receptor was identified in a man aged 18 to 29 who had recovered from COVID-19. The sample was peripheral blood.

The CDR3 sequence is CATSDRTGQRFF. The CDR3 nucleotides read TGTGCCACCAGTGATCGGACAGGGCAAAGGTTTTTT. V gene TRBV24-1 combines with J gene TRBJ1-1, with TRBD1 matching over 8 bases. The CDR3 contains 12 residues. Germline CDR1 is KGHDR and CDR2 is SFDVKD.